This T cell receptor beta chain was obtained from a study of T cell responses to AZD1222 COVID-19 vaccine. The study, taken as a whole, reports: Clonal diversity may have been underestimated in mostly white British donors. Once two AZD1222 doses were given, Spike-specific TCR breadth and depth went up. Repertoires were obtained solely post-peak T cell response.

V lost 2 bases and J lost 0; bases outside the gene matches: 1. The CDR3 contains 15 residues. CDR1 is SGHTA, CDR2 FQGTGA, per germline. With regard to this clone: Its antigen is undetermined.

The repertoire was sequenced with immunoSEQ multiplex PCR; TCRdb's copy has only in-frame clones and lacks some. The repertoire holds more than 140,000 clones, with about 92% as singletons. This chain connects TRBV7-3 to TRBJ2-1, with 7 bases identical to TRBD2. The sample was peripheral blood, taken on day 0 of MenACWY control vaccination. This clonotype was obtained from an adult in good health. The CDR3 reads CASSLLAASYNEQFF. The CDR3 DNA follows: TGTGCCAGCAGCTTACTAGCGGCCTCCTACAATGAGCAGTTCTTC.